The entry below gives a single TCR beta chain sequence along with its context. It has no known antigen specificity. Per-base qualities were not stored, and no clone one base away is much larger. The library was prepared using PCR. This sample was sequenced with an Illumina HiSeq 2500. To reduce PCR and sequencing biases, unique molecular identifiers were incorporated into the TCR beta cDNA libraries. Per 1 to 10 million input T cells, 500,000 or so cDNA molecules were obtained, such that each molecule approximated one T cell. The patient libraries were prepared and sequenced using the same protocol as the earlier healthy control dataset. Within a given batch, samples were prepared together, multiplexed and sequenced on the same HiSeq lane. On the study's bioinformatics: MIGEC handled the raw barcoded reads, throwing out single-read molecular identifier groups before consensus assembly and CDR3 extraction. Clonotype tables were post-analysed with VDJtools, and diversity was normalized by down-sampling all datasets to the smallest sample size. In repertoire overlap clustering, CDR3 amino acid sequences, but not nucleotide sequences, were matched to correct batch-related cross-sample contamination. TCRdb ran its own pipeline on the public reads, namely fastp trimming at Q25 and MiXCR clone calling, and kept in-frame beta chains. Each CDR3 protein appears once, grouped with its most common genes and DNA. V and J calls and clone size were set by TCRdb, not the authors. This sample gives 650,000 to 850,000 distinct CDR3 sequences in total; 46% of them show up just once. The biggest ten clones account for roughly 5% of the sample.

The source of the sample is a study of post-analysis software for immune sequencing data (dated by TCRdb to between 2015 and 2016). A note on the overall study: Relapsing-remitting, secondary progressive and progressive-relapsing multiple sclerosis were recorded as disease courses, and subtype annotation was lacking for some patients. The patient repertoires were compared against some twelve previously published healthy control repertoires obtained from donors aged roughly 6 to 25 years. A subset of samples was prepared in parallel using single-end sample barcoding, then pooled and co-amplified after Illumina adapter ligation.

To demonstrate the VDJtools post-analysis software, the study profiled TCR beta repertoires from the peripheral blood of under 15 young patients with multiple sclerosis. The multiple sclerosis patients were children and adolescents ranging in age from 6 to 15 years. Study-wide findings and limitations: Strong co-clustering of samples prepared in the same batch was shown by direct clustering with F measure, prompting a batch-effect correction. Multiple sclerosis patients had significantly lower normalized Chao1 diversity than controls, a result that suggests substantial peripheral T-cell clonal expansion. The control group was slightly older than the multiple sclerosis patient group.

This receptor was taken from a girl under 18 with multiple sclerosis. Sequencing was performed on blood.

The sequenced DNA: TGTGCCAGCAGTTTATCGGCCAGCTCCTATAATTCACCCCTCCACTTT. This translates into CASSLSASSYNSPLHF. The chain was built from TRBV28 and TRBJ1-6; the D gene cannot be named for sure. The junction carries 7 bases between V and J, which are trimmed by 1 base and 0 bases respectively. CDR1 MDHEN and CDR2 SYDVKM are derived from the germline V gene. The CDR3 contains 16 residues, cysteine and phenylalanine counted. This entry keeps only the CDR3 DNA: 48 bases, framed from base 1.